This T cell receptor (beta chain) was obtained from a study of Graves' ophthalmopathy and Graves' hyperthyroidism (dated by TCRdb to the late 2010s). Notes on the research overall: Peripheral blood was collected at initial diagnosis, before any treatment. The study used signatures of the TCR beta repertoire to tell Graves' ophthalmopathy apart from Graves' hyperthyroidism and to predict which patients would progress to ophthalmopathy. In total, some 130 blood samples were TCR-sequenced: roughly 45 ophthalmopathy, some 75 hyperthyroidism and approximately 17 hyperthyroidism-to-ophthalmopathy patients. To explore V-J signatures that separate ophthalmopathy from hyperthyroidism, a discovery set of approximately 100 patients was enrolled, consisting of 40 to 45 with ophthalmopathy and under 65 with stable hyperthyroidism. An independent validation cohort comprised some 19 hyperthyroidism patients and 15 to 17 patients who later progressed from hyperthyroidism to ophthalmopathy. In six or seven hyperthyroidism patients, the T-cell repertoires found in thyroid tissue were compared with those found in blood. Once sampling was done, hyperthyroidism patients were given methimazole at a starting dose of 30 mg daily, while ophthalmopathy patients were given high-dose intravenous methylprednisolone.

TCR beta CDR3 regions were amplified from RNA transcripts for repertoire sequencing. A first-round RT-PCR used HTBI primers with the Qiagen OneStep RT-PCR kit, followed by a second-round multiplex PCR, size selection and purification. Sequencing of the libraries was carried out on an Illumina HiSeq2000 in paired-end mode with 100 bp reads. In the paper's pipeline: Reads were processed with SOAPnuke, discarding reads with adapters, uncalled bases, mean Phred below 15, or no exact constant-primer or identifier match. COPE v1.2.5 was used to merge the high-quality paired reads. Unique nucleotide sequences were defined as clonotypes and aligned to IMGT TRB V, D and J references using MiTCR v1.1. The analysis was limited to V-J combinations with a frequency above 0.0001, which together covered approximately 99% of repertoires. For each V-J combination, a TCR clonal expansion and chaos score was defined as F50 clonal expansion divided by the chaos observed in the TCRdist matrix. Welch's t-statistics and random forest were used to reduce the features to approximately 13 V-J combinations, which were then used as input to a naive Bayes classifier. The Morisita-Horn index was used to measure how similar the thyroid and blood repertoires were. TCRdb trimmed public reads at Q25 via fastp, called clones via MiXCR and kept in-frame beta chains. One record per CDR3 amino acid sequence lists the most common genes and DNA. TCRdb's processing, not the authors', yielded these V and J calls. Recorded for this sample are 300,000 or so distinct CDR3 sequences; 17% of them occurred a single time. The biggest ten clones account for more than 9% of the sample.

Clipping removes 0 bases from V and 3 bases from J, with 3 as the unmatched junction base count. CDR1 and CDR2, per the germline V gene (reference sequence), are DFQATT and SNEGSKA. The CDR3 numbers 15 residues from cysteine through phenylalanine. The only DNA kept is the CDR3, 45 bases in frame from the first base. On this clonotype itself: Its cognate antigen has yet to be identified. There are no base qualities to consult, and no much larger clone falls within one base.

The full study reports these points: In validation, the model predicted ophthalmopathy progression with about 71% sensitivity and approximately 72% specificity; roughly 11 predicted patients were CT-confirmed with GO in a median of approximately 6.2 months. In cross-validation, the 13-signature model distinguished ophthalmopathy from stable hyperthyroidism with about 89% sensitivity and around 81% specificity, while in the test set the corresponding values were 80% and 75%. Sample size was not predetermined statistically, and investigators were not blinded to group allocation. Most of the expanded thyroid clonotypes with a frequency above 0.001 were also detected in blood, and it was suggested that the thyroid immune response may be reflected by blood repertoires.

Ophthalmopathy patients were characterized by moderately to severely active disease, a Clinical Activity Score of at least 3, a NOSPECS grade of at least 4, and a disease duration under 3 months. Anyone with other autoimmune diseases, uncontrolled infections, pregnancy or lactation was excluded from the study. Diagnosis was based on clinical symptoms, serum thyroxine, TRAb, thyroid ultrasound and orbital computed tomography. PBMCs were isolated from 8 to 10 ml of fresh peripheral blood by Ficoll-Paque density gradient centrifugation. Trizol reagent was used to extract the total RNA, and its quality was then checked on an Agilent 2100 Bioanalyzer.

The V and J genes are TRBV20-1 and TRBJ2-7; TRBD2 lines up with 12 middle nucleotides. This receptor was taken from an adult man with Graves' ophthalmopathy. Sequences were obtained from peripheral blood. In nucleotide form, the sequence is TGCAGTGCTAGAGAAGGGACTAGCGGGTTCTACGAGCAGTACTTC. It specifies CSAREGTSGFYEQYF.